The source of this TCR beta chain is a study of shared clonotypes between healthy human individuals. Study-wide context: Donors, aged 18 to 49, were a couple of women and three men. Whole-study findings and limits: Clonotype sharing across donors was expected to vary with sequencing depth. Tissues were not sampled, only blood, and their repertoires likely differ.

Clones were read by immunoSEQ multiplex PCR, and TCRdb kept only the in-frame ones, dropping some. The table has more than 2 million clones, 85% to 95% seen once; the top ten hold 0.1% to 0.15%. Germline V gene data show CDR1 as WSHSY and CDR2 as SAAADI. The CDR3 extends over 14 amino acids. The germline V and J ends were trimmed by 0 bases and 3 bases, with 6 bases remaining between them. Investigators divided CD4+ cells into CD45RA+ naive and CD45RA-negative memory subsets. Points on this clone: Its antigen is as yet unknown.

This chain connects TRBV10-2 to TRBJ2-1, with D unclear. Sequenced: naive CD4+ T cells sorted from blood. Subset described: CD45RA+ positively selected. The TCR sequence derives from a man younger than 30 in good health. CDR3 DNA sequence: TGCGCCAGCAGTGAGTCGGCGTTCTACAATGAGCAGTTCTTC. Amino acids: CASSESAFYNEQFF.